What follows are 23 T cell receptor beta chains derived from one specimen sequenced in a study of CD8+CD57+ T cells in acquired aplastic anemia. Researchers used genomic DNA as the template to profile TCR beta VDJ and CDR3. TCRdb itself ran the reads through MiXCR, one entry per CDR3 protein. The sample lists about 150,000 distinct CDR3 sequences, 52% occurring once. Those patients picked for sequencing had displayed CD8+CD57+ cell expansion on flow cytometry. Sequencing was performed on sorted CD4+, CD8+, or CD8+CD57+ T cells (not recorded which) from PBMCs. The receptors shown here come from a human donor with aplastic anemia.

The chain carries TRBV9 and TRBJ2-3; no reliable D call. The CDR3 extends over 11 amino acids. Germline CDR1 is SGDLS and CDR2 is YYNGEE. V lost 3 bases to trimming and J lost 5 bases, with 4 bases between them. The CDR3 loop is CASSALDTQYF. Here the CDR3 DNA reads TGTGCCAGCAGCGCCTTAGATACGCAGTATTTT.

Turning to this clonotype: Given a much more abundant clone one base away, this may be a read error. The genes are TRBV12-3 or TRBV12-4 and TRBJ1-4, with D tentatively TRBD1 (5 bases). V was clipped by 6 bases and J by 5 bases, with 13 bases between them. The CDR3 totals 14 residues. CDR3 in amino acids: CASSWGRVNEKLFF. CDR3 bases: TGTGCCAGCAGCTGGGGCAGGGTGAATGAAAAACTGTTTTTT.

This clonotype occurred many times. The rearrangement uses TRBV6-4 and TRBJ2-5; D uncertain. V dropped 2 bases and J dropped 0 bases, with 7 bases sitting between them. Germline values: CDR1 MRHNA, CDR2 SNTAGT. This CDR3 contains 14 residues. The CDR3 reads CASSDLGYQETQYF. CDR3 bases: TGTGCCAGCAGTGACCTCGGATACCAAGAGACCCAGTACTTC.

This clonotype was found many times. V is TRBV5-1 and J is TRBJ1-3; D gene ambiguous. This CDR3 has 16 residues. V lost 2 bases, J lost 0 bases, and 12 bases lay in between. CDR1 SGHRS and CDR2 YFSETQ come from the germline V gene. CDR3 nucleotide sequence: TGCGCCAGCAGCTTTGAGGTGATGAGCTCTGGAAACACCATATATTTT. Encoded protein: CASSFEVMSSGNTIYF.

The CDR3 reads CASSKPSNNTEAFF. The CDR3 bases are TGTGCCAGTAGTAAACCTTCAAATAACACTGAAGCTTTCTTT. The V gene is TRBV19, the J gene TRBJ1-1; D ambiguous. The CDR3 is made up of 14 amino acids. Germline V gene sequence: CDR1 LNHDA, CDR2 SQIVND (reference sequence). Trimming took off 4 bases at V and 2 bases at J, with 11 bases between the two ends. Combining the CDR3 with reference TRBV19 and TRBJ1-1 gives the whole variable domain DGGITQSPKYLFRKEGQNVTLSCEQNLNHDAMYWYRQDPGQGLRLIYYSQIVNDFQKGDIAEGYSVSREKKESFPLTVTSAQKNPTAFYLCASSKPSNNTEAFFGQGTRLTVV.

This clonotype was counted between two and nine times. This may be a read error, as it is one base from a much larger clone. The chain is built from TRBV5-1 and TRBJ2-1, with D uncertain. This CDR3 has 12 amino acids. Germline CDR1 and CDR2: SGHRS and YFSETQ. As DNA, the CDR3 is TGCACCAGCAGCTTAAACTACAATGAGCAGTTCTTC. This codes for CTSSLNYNEQFF.

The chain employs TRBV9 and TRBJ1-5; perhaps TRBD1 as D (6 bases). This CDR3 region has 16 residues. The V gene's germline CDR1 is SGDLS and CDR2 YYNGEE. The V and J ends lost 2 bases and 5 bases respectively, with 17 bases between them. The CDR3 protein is CASSVGTGMSDQPQHF. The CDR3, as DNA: TGTGCCAGCAGCGTTGGTACAGGGATGAGTGATCAGCCCCAGCATTTT.

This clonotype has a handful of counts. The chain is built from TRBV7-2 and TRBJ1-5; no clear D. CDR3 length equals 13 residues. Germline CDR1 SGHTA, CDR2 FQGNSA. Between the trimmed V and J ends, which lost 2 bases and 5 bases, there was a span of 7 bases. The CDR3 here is CASSLSWDQPQHF. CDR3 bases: TGTGCCAGCAGCTTATCGTGGGATCAGCCCCAGCATTTT.

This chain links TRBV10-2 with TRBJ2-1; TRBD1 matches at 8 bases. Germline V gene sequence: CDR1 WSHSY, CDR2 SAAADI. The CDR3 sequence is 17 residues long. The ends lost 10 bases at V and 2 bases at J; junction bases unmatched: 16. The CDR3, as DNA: TGCGCCACCACACAAAGTATCCCGGACAGGGCCTACAATGAGCAGTTCTTC. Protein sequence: CATTQSIPDRAYNEQFF.

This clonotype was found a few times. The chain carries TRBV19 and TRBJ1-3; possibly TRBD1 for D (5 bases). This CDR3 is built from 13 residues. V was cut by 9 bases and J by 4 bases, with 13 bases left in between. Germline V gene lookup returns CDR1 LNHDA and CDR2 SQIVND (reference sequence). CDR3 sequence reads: CASGVGDGNTIYF. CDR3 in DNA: TGTGCCAGCGGTGTGGGGGACGGAAACACCATATATTTT.

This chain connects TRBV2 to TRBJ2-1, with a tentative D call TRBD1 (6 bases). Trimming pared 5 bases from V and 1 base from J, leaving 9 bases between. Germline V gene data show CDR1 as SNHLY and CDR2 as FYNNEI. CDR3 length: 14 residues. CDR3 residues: CASSLQGSYNEQFF. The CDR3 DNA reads TGTGCCAGCAGTTTACAGGGATCCTACAATGAGCAGTTCTTC.

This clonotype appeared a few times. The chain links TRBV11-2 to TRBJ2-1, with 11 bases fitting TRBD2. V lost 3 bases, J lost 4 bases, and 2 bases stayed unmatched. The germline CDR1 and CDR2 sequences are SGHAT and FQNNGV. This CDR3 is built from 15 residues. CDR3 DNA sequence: TGTGCCAGCAGCTTTGGGACTAGCGGTTACAATGAGCAGTTCTTC. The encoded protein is CASSFGTSGYNEQFF.

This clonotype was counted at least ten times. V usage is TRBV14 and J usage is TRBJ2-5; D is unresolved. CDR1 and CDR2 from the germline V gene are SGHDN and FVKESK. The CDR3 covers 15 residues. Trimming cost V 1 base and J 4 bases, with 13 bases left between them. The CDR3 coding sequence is TGTGCCAGCAGCCAAGGGCAGGTGCTTCGAGAGACCCAGTACTTC. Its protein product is CASSQGQVLRETQYF. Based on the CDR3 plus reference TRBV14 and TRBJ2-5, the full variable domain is EAGVTQFPSHSVIEKGQTVTLRCDPISGHDNLYWYRRVMGKEIKFLLHFVKESKQDESGMPNNRFLAERTGGTYSTLKVQPAELEDSGVYFCASSQGQVLRETQYFGPGTRLLVL.

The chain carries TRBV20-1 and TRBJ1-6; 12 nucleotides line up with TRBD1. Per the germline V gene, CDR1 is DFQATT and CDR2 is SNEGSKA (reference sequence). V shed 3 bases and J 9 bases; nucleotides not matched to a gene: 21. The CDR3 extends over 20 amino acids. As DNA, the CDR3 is TGCAGTGCTAGGGAGTCACCCTTCACCGGGACAGGGGGCCTCGGTTCACCCCTCCACTTT. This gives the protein CSARESPFTGTGGLGSPLHF.

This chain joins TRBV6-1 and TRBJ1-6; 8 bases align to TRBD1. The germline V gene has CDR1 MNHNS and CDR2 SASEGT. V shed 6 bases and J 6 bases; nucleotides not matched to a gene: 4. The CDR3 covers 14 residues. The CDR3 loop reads CASRGTGGNSPLHF. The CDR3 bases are TGTGCCAGCAGGGGAACAGGGGGTAATTCACCCCTCCACTTT.

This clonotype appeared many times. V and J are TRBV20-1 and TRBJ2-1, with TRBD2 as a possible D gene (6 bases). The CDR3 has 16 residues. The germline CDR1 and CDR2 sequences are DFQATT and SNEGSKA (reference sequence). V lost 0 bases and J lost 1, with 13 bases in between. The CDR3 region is CSAREGGTSSYNEQFF. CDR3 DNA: TGCAGTGCTAGAGAGGGGGGAACATCGTCCTACAATGAGCAGTTCTTC.

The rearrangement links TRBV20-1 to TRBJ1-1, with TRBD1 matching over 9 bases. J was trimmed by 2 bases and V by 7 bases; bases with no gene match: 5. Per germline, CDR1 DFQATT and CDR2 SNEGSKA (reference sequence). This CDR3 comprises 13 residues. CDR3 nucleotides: TGCAGTGACCGGACAGGGGCTAACACTGAAGCTTTCTTT. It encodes CSDRTGANTEAFF.

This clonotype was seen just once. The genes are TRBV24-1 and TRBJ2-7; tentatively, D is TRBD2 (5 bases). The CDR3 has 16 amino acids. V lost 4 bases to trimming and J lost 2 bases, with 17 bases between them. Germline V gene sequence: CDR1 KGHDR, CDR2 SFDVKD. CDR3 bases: TGTGCCACCAGTGACCGAGGGAAAGAAGGGCCCTACGAGCAGTACTTC. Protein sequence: CATSDRGKEGPYEQYF.

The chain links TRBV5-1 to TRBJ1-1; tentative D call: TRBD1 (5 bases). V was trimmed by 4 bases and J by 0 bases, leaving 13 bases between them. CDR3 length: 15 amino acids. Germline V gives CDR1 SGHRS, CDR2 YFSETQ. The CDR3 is CASSRGTVMNTEAFF. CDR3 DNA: TGCGCCAGCAGCAGAGGGACTGTGATGAACACTGAAGCTTTCTTT.

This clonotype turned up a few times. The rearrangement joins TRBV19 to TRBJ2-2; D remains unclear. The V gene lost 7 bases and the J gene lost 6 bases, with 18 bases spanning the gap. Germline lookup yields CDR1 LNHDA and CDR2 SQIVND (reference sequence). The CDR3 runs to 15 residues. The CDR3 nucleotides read TGTGCCAGTACAGTGGTTCTCTCTGGGGCCGGGGAGCTGTTTTTT. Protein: CASTVVLSGAGELFF.

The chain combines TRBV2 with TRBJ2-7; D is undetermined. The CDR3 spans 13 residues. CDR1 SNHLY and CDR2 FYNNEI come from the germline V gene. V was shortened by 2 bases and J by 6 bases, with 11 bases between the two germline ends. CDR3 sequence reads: CASSESPRFEQYF. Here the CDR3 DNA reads TGTGCCAGCAGTGAATCCCCCAGATTCGAGCAGTACTTC. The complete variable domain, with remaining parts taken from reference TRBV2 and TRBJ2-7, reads EPEVTQTPSHQVTQMGQEVILRCVPISNHLYFYWYRQILGQKVEFLVSFYNNEISEKSEIFDDQFSVERPDGSNFTLKIRSTKLEDSAMYFCASSESPRFEQYFGPGTRLTVT.

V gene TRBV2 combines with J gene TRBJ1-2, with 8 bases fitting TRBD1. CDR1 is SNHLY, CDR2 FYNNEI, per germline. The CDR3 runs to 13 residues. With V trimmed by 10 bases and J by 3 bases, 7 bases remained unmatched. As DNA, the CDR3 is TGTGCCATTAGACAGGGGAGGGACTATGGCTACACCTTC. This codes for CAIRQGRDYGYTF.

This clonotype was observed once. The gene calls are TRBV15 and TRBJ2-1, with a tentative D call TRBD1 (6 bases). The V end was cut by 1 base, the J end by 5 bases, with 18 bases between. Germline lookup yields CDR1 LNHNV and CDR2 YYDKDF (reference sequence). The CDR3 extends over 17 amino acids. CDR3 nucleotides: TGTGCCACCAGCAGAGCCTGGACAGAGTCCTTCGACAATGAGCAGTTCTTC. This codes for CATSRAWTESFDNEQFF.